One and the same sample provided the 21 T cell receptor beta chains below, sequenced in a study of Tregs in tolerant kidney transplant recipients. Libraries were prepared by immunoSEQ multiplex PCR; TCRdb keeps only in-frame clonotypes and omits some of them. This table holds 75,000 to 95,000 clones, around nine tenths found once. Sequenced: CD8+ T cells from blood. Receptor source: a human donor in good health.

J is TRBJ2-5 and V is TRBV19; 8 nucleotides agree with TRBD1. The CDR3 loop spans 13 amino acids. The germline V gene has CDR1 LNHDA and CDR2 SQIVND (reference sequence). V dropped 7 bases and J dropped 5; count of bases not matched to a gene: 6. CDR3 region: CASTDRGGETQYF. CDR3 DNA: TGTGCCAGTACCGACAGGGGCGGTGAGACCCAGTACTTC.

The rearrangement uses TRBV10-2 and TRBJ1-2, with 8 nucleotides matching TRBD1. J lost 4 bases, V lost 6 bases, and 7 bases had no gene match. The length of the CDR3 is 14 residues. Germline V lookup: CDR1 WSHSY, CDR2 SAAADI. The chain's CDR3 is CASSAGGVLYGYTF. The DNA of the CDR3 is TGCGCCAGCAGCGCAGGGGGCGTACTCTATGGCTACACCTTC.

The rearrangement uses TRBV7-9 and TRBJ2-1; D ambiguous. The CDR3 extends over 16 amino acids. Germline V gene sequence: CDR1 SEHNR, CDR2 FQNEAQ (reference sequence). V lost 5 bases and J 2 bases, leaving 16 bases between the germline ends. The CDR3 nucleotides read TGTGCCAGCAGCCAAGAACGTCCCACCCCCTACAATGAGCAGTTCTTC. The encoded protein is CASSQERPTPYNEQFF. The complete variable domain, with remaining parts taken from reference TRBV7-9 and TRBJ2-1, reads DTGVSQNPRHKITKRGQNVTFRCDPISEHNRLYWYRQTLGQGPEFLTYFQNEAQLEKSRLLSDRFSAERPKGSFSTLEIQRTEQGDSAMYLCASSQERPTPYNEQFFGPGTRLTVL.

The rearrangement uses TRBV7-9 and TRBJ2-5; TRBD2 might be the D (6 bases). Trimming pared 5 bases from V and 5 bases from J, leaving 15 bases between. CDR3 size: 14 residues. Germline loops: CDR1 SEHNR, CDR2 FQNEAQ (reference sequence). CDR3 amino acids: CASSRPEGLETQYF. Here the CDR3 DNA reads TGTGCCAGCAGCCGACCGGAGGGGTTGGAGACCCAGTACTTC.

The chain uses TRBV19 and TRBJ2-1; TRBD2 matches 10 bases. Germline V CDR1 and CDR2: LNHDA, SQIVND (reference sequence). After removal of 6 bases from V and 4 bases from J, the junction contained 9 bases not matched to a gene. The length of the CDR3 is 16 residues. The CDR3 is CASSSRSGGPYNEQFF. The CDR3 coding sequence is TGTGCCAGTAGCTCCCGTAGCGGGGGGCCTTACAATGAGCAGTTCTTC.

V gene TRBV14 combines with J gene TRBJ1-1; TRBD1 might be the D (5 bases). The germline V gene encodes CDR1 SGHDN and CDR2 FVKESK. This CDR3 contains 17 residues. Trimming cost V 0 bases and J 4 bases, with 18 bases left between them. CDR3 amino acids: CASSQDEGFREGTEAFF. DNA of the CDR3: TGTGCCAGCAGCCAAGATGAAGGTTTCAGGGAAGGCACTGAAGCTTTCTTT.

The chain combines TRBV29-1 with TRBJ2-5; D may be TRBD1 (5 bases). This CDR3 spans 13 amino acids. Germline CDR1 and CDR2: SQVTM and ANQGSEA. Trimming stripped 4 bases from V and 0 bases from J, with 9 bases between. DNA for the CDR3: TGCAGCGTTGGGGGCGGATACCAAGAGACCCAGTACTTC. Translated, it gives CSVGGGYQETQYF. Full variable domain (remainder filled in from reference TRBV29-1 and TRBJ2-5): SAVISQKPSRDICQRGTSLTIQCQVDSQVTMMFWYRQQPGQSLTLIATANQGSEATYESGFVIDKFPISRPNLTFSTLTVSNMSPEDSSIYLCSVGGGYQETQYFGPGTRLLVL.

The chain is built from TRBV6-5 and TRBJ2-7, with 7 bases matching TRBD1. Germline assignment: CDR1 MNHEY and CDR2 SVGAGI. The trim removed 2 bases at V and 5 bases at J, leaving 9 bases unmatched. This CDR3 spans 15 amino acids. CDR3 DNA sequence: TGTGCCAGCAGTTACCAGACAGGGTCTTCCAACGAGCAGTACTTC. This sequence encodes CASSYQTGSSNEQYF.

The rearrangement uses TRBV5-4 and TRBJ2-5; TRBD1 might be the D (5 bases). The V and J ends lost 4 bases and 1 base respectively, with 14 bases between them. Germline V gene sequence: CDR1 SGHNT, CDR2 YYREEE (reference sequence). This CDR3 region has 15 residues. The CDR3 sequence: CASSQERGTQETQYF. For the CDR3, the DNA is TGTGCCAGCAGCCAAGAAAGGGGAACCCAAGAGACCCAGTACTTC.

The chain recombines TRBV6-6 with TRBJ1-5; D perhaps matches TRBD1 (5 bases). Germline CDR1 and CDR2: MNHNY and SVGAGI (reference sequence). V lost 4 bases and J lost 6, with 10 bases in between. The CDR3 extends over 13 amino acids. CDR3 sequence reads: CASSFVRGQPQHF. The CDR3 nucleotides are TGTGCCAGCAGTTTCGTAAGGGGTCAGCCCCAGCATTTT.

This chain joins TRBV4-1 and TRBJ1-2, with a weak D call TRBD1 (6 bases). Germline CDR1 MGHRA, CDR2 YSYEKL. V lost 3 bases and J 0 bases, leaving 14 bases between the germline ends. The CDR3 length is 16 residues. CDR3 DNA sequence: TGCGCCAGCAGCCACCTCAGACAGGATCCTAACTATGGCTACACCTTC. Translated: CASSHLRQDPNYGYTF.

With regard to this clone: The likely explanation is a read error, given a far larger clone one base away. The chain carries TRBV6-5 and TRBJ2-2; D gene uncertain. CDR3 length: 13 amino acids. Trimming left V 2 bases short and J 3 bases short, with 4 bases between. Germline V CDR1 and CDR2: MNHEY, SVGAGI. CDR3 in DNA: TGTGCCAGCAGTTACAGGGACACCGGGGAGCTGTTTTTT. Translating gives CASSYRDTGELFF.

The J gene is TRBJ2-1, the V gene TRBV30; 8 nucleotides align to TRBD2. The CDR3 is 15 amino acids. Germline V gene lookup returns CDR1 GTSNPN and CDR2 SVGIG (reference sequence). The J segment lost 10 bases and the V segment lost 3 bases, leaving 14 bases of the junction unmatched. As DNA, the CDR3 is TGTGCCTGGAGCGCGGGACTAGGGCGACTAGTCGAGCAGTTCTTC. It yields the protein CAWSAGLGRLVEQFF.

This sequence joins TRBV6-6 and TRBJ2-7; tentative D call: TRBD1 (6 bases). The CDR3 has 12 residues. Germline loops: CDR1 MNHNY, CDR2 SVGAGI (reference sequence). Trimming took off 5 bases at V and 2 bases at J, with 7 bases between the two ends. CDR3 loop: CASSHRAYEQYF. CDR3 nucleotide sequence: TGTGCCAGCAGTCACAGGGCCTACGAGCAGTACTTC.

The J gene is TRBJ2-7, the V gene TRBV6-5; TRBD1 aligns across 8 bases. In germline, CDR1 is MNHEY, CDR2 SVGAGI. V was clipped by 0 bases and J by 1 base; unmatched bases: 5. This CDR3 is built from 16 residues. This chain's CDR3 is CASSYSTGERSYEQYF. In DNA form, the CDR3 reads TGTGCCAGCAGTTACTCGACAGGGGAAAGGTCCTACGAGCAGTACTTC.

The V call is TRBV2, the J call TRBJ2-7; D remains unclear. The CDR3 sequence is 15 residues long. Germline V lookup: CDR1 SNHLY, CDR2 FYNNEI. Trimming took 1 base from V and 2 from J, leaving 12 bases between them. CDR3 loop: CASSEEVASTYEQYF. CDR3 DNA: TGTGCCAGCAGTGAAGAGGTGGCATCTACCTACGAGCAGTACTTC.

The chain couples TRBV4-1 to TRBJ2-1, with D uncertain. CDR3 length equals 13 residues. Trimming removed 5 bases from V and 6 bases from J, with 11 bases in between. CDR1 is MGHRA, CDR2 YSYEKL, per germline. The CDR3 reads CASSFLGSNEQFF. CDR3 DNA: TGCGCCAGCAGCTTCCTAGGGTCCAATGAGCAGTTCTTC.

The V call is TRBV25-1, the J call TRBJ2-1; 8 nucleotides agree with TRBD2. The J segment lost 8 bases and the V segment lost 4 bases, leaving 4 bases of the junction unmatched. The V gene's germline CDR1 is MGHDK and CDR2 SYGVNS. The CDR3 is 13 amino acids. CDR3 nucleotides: TGTGCCAGCAGTGCGGGAGGGCGCGATGAGCAGTTCTTC. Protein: CASSAGGRDEQFF.

The chain's CDR3 is CASSYYQTFYEQYF. The CDR3 nucleotides read TGTGCCAGCAGTTACTACCAAACCTTCTACGAGCAGTACTTC. The V gene is TRBV6-5, the J gene TRBJ2-7, with D unclear. Between the trimmed V and J ends, which lost 1 base and 3 bases, there was a span of 10 bases. Germline V CDR1 and CDR2: MNHEY, SVGAGI. The CDR3 covers 14 residues.

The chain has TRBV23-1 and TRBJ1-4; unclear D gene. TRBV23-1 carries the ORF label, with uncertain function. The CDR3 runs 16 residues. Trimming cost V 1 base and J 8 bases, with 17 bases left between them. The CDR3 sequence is CASSQFLGEVEEKLFF. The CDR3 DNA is TGCGCCAGCAGTCAATTTCTCGGCGAGGTGGAGGAAAAACTGTTTTTT.

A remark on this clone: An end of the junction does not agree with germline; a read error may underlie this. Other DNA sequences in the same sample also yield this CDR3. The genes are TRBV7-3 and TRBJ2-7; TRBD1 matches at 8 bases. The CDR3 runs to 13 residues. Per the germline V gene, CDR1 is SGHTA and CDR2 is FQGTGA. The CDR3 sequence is CASSLRQGYEQYF. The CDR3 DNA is TGTGCCAGCAGCTTACGACAGGGGTACGAACAGTACTTC.